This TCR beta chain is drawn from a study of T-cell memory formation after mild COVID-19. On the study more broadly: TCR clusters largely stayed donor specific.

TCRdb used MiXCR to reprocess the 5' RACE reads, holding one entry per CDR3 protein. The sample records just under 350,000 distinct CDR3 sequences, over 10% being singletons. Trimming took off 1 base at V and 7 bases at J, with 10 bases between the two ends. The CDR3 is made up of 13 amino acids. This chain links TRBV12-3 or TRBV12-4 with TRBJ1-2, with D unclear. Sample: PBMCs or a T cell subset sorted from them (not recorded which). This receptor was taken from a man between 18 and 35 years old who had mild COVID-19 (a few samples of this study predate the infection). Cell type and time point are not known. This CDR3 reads CASSLDSYGGYTF. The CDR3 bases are TGTGCCAGCAGTTTAGATTCGTATGGTGGCTACACCTTC.